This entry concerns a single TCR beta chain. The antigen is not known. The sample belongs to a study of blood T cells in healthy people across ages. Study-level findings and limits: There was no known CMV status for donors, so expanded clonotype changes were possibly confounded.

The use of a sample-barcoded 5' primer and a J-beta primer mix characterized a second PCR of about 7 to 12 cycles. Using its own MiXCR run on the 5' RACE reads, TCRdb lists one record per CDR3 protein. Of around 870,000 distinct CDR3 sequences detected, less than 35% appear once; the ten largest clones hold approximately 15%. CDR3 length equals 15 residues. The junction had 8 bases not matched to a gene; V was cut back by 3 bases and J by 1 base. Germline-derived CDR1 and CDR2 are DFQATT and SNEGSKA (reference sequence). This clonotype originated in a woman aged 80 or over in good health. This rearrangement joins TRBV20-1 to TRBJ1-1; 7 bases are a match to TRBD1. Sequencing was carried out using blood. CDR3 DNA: TGCAGTGCTAGCCCGCCCGACAGGGAGAACACTGAAGCTTTCTTT. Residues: CSASPPDRENTEAFF.